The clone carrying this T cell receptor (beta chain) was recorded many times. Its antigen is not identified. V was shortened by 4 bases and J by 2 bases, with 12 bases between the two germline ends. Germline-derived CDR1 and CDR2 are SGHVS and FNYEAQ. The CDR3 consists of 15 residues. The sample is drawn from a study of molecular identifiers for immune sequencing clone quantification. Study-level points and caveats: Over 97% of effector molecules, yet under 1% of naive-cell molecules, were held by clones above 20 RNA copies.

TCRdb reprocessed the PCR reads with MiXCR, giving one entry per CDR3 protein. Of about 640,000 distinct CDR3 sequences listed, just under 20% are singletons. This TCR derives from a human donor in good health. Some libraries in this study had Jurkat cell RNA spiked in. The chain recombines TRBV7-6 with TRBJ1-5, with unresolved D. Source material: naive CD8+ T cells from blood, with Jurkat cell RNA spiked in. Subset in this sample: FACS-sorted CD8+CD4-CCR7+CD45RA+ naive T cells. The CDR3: CASSSERAGNQPQHF. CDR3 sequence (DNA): TGTGCCAGCAGCTCCGAGAGGGCCGGCAATCAGCCCCAGCATTTT. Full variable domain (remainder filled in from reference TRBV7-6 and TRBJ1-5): GAGVSQSPRYKVTKRGQDVALRCDPISGHVSLYWYRQALGQGPEFLTYFNYEAQQDKSGLPNDRFSAERPEGSISTLTIQRTEQRDSAMYRCASSSERAGNQPQHFGDGTRLSIL.